This T cell receptor beta chain was recovered during a study of shared clonotypes between healthy human individuals. Findings and caveats of the study: Clonotype sharing among donors was expected to depend on sequencing depth.

All donors were Caucasian adults living in Nashville, Tennessee. The CDR3 is made up of 15 amino acids. Germline assignment: CDR1 SGHRS and CDR2 YFSETQ. Trimming pared 4 bases from V and 5 bases from J, leaving 16 bases between. On this clone: The target antigen is unknown.

DNA at approximately 200 ng, tens of thousands of T cell genomes, went into sorted-subset replicate PCRs. Original data processing: Filtering was not the same, since immunoSEQ gave junction-only sequences without quality scores. Clones were sequenced by immunoSEQ multiplex PCR, and TCRdb holds only the in-frame ones, with some missing. D and trimming come from the DNA, and the V and J calls and clone size come from that table. The sample consists of about 2.4 million clones, approximately 93% of them appearing once. Sequences were obtained from naive CD4+ T cells from PBMCs. This sample's subset: CD45RA+ positively selected. The sequence was collected from a man between 18 and 35 years old in good health. Some clones in this sample may be carry-over from other donors' samples. The chain couples TRBV5-1 to TRBJ2-1, with D uncertain. The CDR3 DNA sequence: TGCGCCAGCAGCCGGCAAAACCCCCTCGACAATGAGCAGTTCTTC. This codes for CASSRQNPLDNEQFF.